The next 16 T cell receptor beta chains were all read from a single sample in a study of T cells in localized non-small cell lung cancer. Data came from immunoSEQ multiplex PCR; TCRdb stores just in-frame clones and leaves some out. The repertoire consists of about 36,000 clones, with approximately 90% occurring once and the leading ten covering about 7.7%. The material was peripheral blood, obtained before any cancer treatment. These receptors were collected from a woman between 35 and 70 years old with stage I lung adenocarcinoma.

The chain is built from TRBV27 and TRBJ2-1, with TRBD2 identical over 14 bases. CDR1 and CDR2 (germline): MNHEY, SMNVEV (reference sequence). V dropped 3 bases and J dropped 9; count of bases not matched to a gene: 7. This CDR3 region has 16 residues. The CDR3 DNA reads TGTGCCAGCAGTTTTAGGCTGGGACTAGCGGGGGTTGAGCAGTTCTTC. Amino acids: CASSFRLGLAGVEQFF.

V and J are TRBV4-3 and TRBJ1-2; the D is unclear. The CDR3 extends over 14 amino acids. V was shortened by 0 bases and J by 3 bases, with 8 bases between the two germline ends. The germline CDR1 and CDR2 sequences are LGHNA and YSLEER. The CDR3 nucleotides are TGCGCCAGCAGCCAAGACGCGGGTTACTATGGCTACACCTTC. Translating it yields CASSQDAGYYGYTF.

The table lists this clone with a few counts. The chain carries TRBV14 and TRBJ1-2; 10 bases fit TRBD1. CDR3 length: 17 residues. Trimming removed 0 bases from V and 4 bases from J; junction bases left unmatched: 8. The germline V gene has CDR1 SGHDN and CDR2 FVKESK. In nucleotides, the CDR3 is TGTGCCAGCAGCCAAGATCTCTTGGGACAGGGGACCTATGGCTACACCTTC. Protein sequence: CASSQDLLGQGTYGYTF.

CDR3 DNA: TGCGCCAGCAGCGGGGGGACAGGGGCCACTGAAGCTTTCTTT. Its translation: CASSGGTGATEAFF. The chain employs TRBV5-1 and TRBJ1-1; 10 nucleotides agree with TRBD1. CDR3 length equals 14 residues. The ends lost 4 bases at V and 4 bases at J; junction bases unmatched: 4. Germline V gene lookup returns CDR1 SGHRS and CDR2 YFSETQ.

This chain connects TRBV19 to TRBJ1-2; TRBD1 matches at 7 bases. V lost 6 bases and J lost 4; bases outside the gene matches: 8. Germline-derived CDR1 and CDR2 are LNHDA and SQIVND (reference sequence). This CDR3 region has 14 residues. CDR3 DNA: TGTGCCAGTAGAGACAGGGCGCGGAGCTATGGCTACACCTTC. Encoded protein: CASRDRARSYGYTF.

The chain carries TRBV28 and TRBJ1-2; TRBD1 matches at 9 bases. CDR3 length: 14 amino acids. Trimming at V came to 5 bases and at J to 7 bases, leaving 8 bases not matched to a gene. From germline, CDR1 is MDHEN and CDR2 SYDVKM. This chain's CDR3 is CASSTRDRVGGYTF. In DNA, the CDR3 is TGTGCCAGCAGTACCCGGGACAGGGTCGGTGGCTACACCTTC.

This clone has a single count. V and J are TRBV10-2 and TRBJ1-5; D remains unclear. This CDR3 contains 13 residues. Germline CDR1 reads WSHSY; CDR2 reads SAAADI. Trimming pared 3 bases from V and 4 bases from J, leaving 7 bases between. DNA of the CDR3: TGCGCCAGCAGTGAACGGGAAAATCAGCCCCAGCATTTT. Amino acids: CASSERENQPQHF.

The rearrangement links TRBV20-1 to TRBJ1-2; D unresolved. The germline CDR1 and CDR2 sequences are DFQATT and SNEGSKA (reference sequence). The CDR3 consists of 11 residues. Trimming removed 0 bases at V and 5 bases at J, with 4 bases between. The CDR3, as DNA: TGCAGTGCTAGAGACGGGTATGGCTACACCTTC. Protein product: CSARDGYGYTF.

This chain links TRBV7-9 with TRBJ1-3; D is unclear. Between the trimmed V and J ends, which lost 4 bases and 2 bases, there was a span of 18 bases. The CDR3 runs to 17 residues. The germline gives CDR1 SEHNR, CDR2 FQNEAQ (reference sequence). The CDR3 bases are TGTGCCAGCAGCTCATCGCGGGGAACTTATGCTGGAAACACCATATATTTT. This gives the protein CASSSSRGTYAGNTIYF.

The CDR3 DNA sequence: TGTGCTAGTGGTCCAGGAGGGGCCTATAATTCACCCCTCCACTTT. It translates to CASGPGGAYNSPLHF. The gene calls are TRBV12-5 and TRBJ1-6; D perhaps matches TRBD1 (5 bases). This CDR3 spans 15 amino acids. CDR1 and CDR2 from the germline V gene are LGHNT and FRNRAP. Trimming cost V 5 bases and J 2 bases, with 10 bases left between them.

The rearrangement uses TRBV14 and TRBJ2-7; weak D call: TRBD2 (5 bases). Germline CDR1 is SGHDN and CDR2 is FVKESK. The germline V and J ends were trimmed by 5 bases and 9 bases, with 14 bases remaining between them. This CDR3 has 12 amino acids. The CDR3 DNA sequence: TGTGCCAGCAGCGACCTCCGGGGAAGGCAGTACTTC. Translation gives CASSDLRGRQYF.

The V gene is TRBV5-1, the J gene TRBJ1-3, with no clear D. This CDR3 is 16 amino acids long. The V end was cut by 0 bases, the J end by 0 bases, with 10 bases between. Germline CDR1 is SGHRS and CDR2 is YFSETQ. The CDR3 loop is CASSLDSPGSGNTIYF. Written as DNA, the CDR3 is TGCGCCAGCAGCTTGGACAGCCCCGGCTCTGGAAACACCATATATTTT.

The rearrangement joins TRBV6-5 to TRBJ2-7, with TRBD2 identical over 7 bases. The germline V gene has CDR1 MNHEY and CDR2 SVGAGI. The CDR3 runs to 12 residues. With V trimmed by 2 bases and J by 7 bases, 2 bases remained unmatched. The CDR3 DNA is TGTGCCAGCAGTTACGCGGGGGATGAGCAGTACTTC. Residues: CASSYAGDEQYF.

This clone has a single count. This chain uses TRBV4-3 with TRBJ2-7; a weak D match, TRBD1 (5 bases). Trimming stripped 4 bases from V and 1 base from J, with 11 bases between. Germline V gene sequence: CDR1 LGHNA, CDR2 YSLEER. This CDR3 region has 14 residues. CDR3 sequence (DNA): TGCGCCAGCAGCCTCTATCAGGGTTCCTACGAGCAGTACTTC. Translation: CASSLYQGSYEQYF.

The V call is TRBV2, the J call TRBJ1-2, with a possible D match to TRBD1 (6 bases). V lost 7 bases and J 6 bases, leaving 12 bases between the germline ends. The germline gives CDR1 SNHLY, CDR2 FYNNEI. The CDR3 consists of 12 residues. The CDR3 DNA is TGTGCCAGCACCGAGACAGGAAATGGCTACACCTTC. Protein: CASTETGNGYTF.

The chain links TRBV7-9 to TRBJ1-5; D may be TRBD1 (6 bases). V was clipped by 5 bases and J by 4 bases, with 15 bases between them. This CDR3 contains 15 residues. Germline-derived CDR1 and CDR2 are SEHNR and FQNEAQ (reference sequence). The CDR3: CASSPEGGQNQPQHF. DNA of the CDR3: TGTGCCAGCAGCCCAGAGGGGGGCCAAAATCAGCCCCAGCATTTT. Full variable domain (rest looked up from reference TRBV7-9 and TRBJ1-5): DTGVSQNPRHKITKRGQNVTFRCDPISEHNRLYWYRQTLGQGPEFLTYFQNEAQLEKSRLLSDRFSAERPKGSFSTLEIQRTEQGDSAMYLCASSPEGGQNQPQHFGDGTRLSIL.